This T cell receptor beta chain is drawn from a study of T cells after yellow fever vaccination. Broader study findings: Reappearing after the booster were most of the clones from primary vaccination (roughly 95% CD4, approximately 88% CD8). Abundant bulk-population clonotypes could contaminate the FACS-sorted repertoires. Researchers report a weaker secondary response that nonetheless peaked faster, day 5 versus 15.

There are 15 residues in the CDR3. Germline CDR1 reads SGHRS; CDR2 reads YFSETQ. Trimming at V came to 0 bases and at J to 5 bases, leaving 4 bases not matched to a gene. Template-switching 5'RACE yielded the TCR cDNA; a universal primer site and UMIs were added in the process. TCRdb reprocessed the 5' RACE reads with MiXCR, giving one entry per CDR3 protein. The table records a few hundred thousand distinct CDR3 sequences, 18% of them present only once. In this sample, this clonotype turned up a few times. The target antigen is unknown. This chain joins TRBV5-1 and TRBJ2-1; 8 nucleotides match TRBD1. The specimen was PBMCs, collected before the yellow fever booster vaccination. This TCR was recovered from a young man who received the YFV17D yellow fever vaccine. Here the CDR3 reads CASSLGTGQHNEQFF. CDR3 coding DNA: TGCGCCAGCAGCTTGGGGACAGGGCAACACAATGAGCAGTTCTTC.